These T cell receptor beta chains were read from a single sample in a study of blood T cell repertoires in COVID-19. Profiling relied on immunoSEQ multiplex PCR, and the TCRdb table lists in-frame clones only, not all of them. The table includes around 120,000 clones, 65% to 80% detected once. The specimen sequenced was peripheral blood. All receptors come from a human donor with acute or convalescent COVID-19. The donor label of this sample is uncertain. CDR3s include the opening cysteine and the closing phenylalanine or tryptophan. A D gene is named only where the DNA matches it firmly. The size field is filled for only some rows; it gives once, few, many or a size class.

j_gene | d_gene | v_gene | abundance | CDR3nt | CDR3aa
TRBJ1-1 | TRBD1 | TRBV9 | . | TGTGCCAGCAGCCCTGTCGGGACAGCGAACACTGAAGCTTTCTTT | CASSPVGTANTEAFF
TRBJ2-3 | . | TRBV2 | . | TGTGCCAGCAGTCTGGGGCCATCCTACACAGATACGCAGTATTTT | CASSLGPSYTDTQYF
TRBJ1-5 | TRBD1 | TRBV28 | . | TGTGCCAGCAGTTTACCCGGGACAGGGGGCCTTAAACGTCCCCAGCATTTT | CASSLPGTGGLKRPQHF
TRBJ1-6 | . | TRBV5-1 | few | TGCGCCAGCAGCTTGGTAGACAGCTCCTATAATTCACCCCTCCACTTT | CASSLVDSSYNSPLHF
TRBJ2-7 | . | TRBV7-2 | . | TGTGCCAGCAGCTTTTATCCGGGAGAATACGAGCAGTACTTC | CASSFYPGEYEQYF
TRBJ1-2 | TRBD1 | TRBV5-6 | . | TGTGCCAGCAGCCCAAGGACAGGGAAGGGATCTGGCTACACCTTC | CASSPRTGKGSGYTF
TRBJ2-2 | TRBD1 | TRBV30 | . | TGTGCCTGGAGTCCGATCGGGACAGAGACCGGGGAGCTGTTTTTT | CAWSPIGTETGELFF
TRBJ1-6 | TRBD1 | TRBV28 | few | TGTGCCAGCAGTTCCGAAACTACACAGGGGGCAAAATCACCCCTCCACTTT | CASSSETTQGAKSPLHF
TRBJ1-1 | . | TRBV18 | once | TGTGCCAGCTCCCGCCTCGGGGACACTGAAGCTTTCTTT | CASSRLGDTEAFF
TRBJ2-7 | . | TRBV7-6 | . | TGTGCCAGCAGCGCTGACAACTCCTACGAGCAGTACTTC | CASSADNSYEQYF
TRBJ1-1 | . | TRBV11-2 | . | TGTGCCAGCAGCTTAGGAGAAAACAGGGTTGCTTTCTTT | CASSLGENRVAFF
TRBJ1-2 | TRBD1 | TRBV11-2 | many | TGTGCCAGCAGCTTAGGGACAGGAATTAACTATGGCTACACCTTC | CASSLGTGINYGYTF
TRBJ2-7 | . | TRBV29-1 | . | TGCAGCGTTGAAGGGCAGTCCTACGAGCAGTACTTC | CSVEGQSYEQYF
TRBJ1-1 | TRBD1 | TRBV27 | . | TGTGCCAGCAGTTCTGACAGGGGGACTGAAGCTTTCTTT | CASSSDRGTEAFF
TRBJ1-2 | TRBD1 | TRBV12-3/TRBV12-4 | . | TGTGCCAGCAGTTATACAGGGGATTATGGCTACACCTTC | CASSYTGDYGYTF
TRBJ1-1 | . | TRBV3-1/TRBV3-2 | . | TGTGCCAGCAGCCAAGAGGGGAGGAACACTGAAGCTTTCTTT | CASSQEGRNTEAFF
TRBJ2-5 | TRBD1 | TRBV24-1 | many | TGTGCCACCAGTGAAGGACAGGGGGCGGAGACCCAGTACTTC | CATSEGQGAETQYF
TRBJ2-5 | TRBD1 | TRBV7-9 | . | TGTGCCAGCAGCGATCGACAGGGGCGCGGGGAAGGGACCCAGTACTTC | CASSDRQGRGEGTQYF
TRBJ2-6 | TRBD1 | TRBV19 | . | TGTGCCAGTAGTAGAGGGACAGCTGGGGCCAACGTCCTGACTTTC | CASSRGTAGANVLTF
TRBJ1-5 | . | TRBV2 | once | TGTGCCAGCAGGGCAACAGACAATAGCAATCAGCCCCAGCATTTT | CASRATDNSNQPQHF
TRBJ2-3 | . | TRBV4-1 | . | TGCGCCAGCAGCCAAGAGGAGGGGCTAGGCACAGATACGCAGTATTTT | CASSQEEGLGTDTQYF
TRBJ1-1 | . | TRBV12-3/TRBV12-4 | few | TGTGCCAGCTCCCGGGTTGACACTGAAGCTTTCTTT | CASSRVDTEAFF
TRBJ1-2 | TRBD1 | TRBV2 | few | TGTGCCAGCAGTCCGGGACAGGCGATCTATGGCTACACCTTC | CASSPGQAIYGYTF
TRBJ1-6 | . | TRBV30 | . | TGTGCCTGGAGTGTACCCCAGGGCGCTTCACCCCTCCACTTT | CAWSVPQGASPLHF
TRBJ1-6 | TRBD1 | TRBV19 | . | TGTGCCAGTATGGACAGGACCAGTTCACCCCTCCACTTT | CASMDRTSSPLHF
TRBJ2-3 | TRBD1 | TRBV5-1 | . | TGCGCCAGCGGGGCGACAGGGCATAGCACAGATACGCAGTATTTT | CASGATGHSTDTQYF
TRBJ1-4 | TRBD1 | TRBV4-2 | . | TGTGCCAGCAGCCAACCCGGGACAGGGAGCGAAAAACTGTTTTTT | CASSQPGTGSEKLFF
TRBJ2-6 | TRBD2 | TRBV28 | . | TGTGCCAGCAACGGGGGGGTTGGGGCCAACGTCCTGACTTTC | CASNGGVGANVLTF
TRBJ2-5 | . | TRBV20-1 | once | TGCAGTGCTAGAGATCGGGCCCAGTACTTC | CSARDRAQYF
TRBJ1-6 | TRBD1 | TRBV5-1 | . | TGCGCCAGCAGCCTGAGAGGGACAGGGCCTTATTCACCCCTCCACTTT | CASSLRGTGPYSPLHF
TRBJ2-3 | TRBD2 | TRBV7-8 | . | TGTGCCAGCAGCTGGAACGGGGGGGAGAAGCAGTATTTT | CASSWNGGEKQYF
TRBJ2-1 | TRBD2 | TRBV5-1 | . | TGCGCCAGCAGCCTGACCCGGGGGGGCACGAACTTGGGGCAGTTCTTC | CASSLTRGGTNLGQFF
TRBJ1-4 | . | TRBV6-1 | . | TGTGCCAGCAGTGAAGAGTCGGGGACTAATGAAAAACTGTTTTTT | CASSEESGTNEKLFF
TRBJ2-5 | TRBD2 | TRBV3-1/TRBV3-2 | . | TGTGCCAGCAGCCAAAAAAAAAGGACTAGCGGGGGCCCAAGAGAGACCCAGTACTTC | CASSQKKRTSGGPRETQYF
TRBJ2-3 | TRBD2 | TRBV7-9 | . | TGTGCCAGCAGCCCGAGGACTAGCGGGACGACAGATACGCAGTATTTT | CASSPRTSGTTDTQYF
TRBJ2-2 | TRBD2 | TRBV24-1 | . | TGTGCCACCAGTGATTTGTCTGGACTAGCGGGGGGCAGGAACACCGGGGAGCTGTTTTTT | CATSDLSGLAGGRNTGELFF
TRBJ1-2 | . | TRBV24-1 | . | TGTGCCGCCCCGACGGAGTACAGCTACACCTTC | CAAPTEYSYTF
TRBJ1-2 | TRBD1 | TRBV6-5 | . | TGTGCCAGCAGTTACGTCGGACAGGGGAACGGCTACACCTTC | CASSYVGQGNGYTF
TRBJ2-5 | TRBD2 | TRBV10-2 | . | TGCGCCAGCAGACTAGCGGGGGAGGAGACCCAGTACTTC | CASRLAGEETQYF
TRBJ2-2 | TRBD1 | TRBV5-1 | . | TGCGCCAGCAGCTTGGTCCTACAGGGGAGCGGGGAGCTGTTTTTT | CASSLVLQGSGELFF
TRBJ2-2 | . | TRBV24-1 | few | TGTGCCACCAGTGATCCCAGGGTTGTGACCGGGGAGCTGTTTTTT | CATSDPRVVTGELFF
TRBJ1-2 | . | TRBV5-1 | . | TGCGCCAGCAGCCCCGGACACCTAGCTAACTATGGCTACACCTTC | CASSPGHLANYGYTF
TRBJ1-1 | . | TRBV6-5 | . | TGTGCCAGCAGTTACTACGGGAACACTGAAGCTTTCTTT | CASSYYGNTEAFF
TRBJ2-3 | . | TRBV6-2/TRBV6-3 | . | TGTGCCAGCAGTTACAGGAGAGTAGTAACAGATACGCAGTATTTT | CASSYRRVVTDTQYF
TRBJ1-2 | TRBD1 | TRBV28 | . | TGTGCCAGCGAGGACAGGGACTATGGCTACACCTTC | CASEDRDYGYTF
TRBJ2-3 | TRBD1 | TRBV6-1 | . | TGTGCCAGCAGTGAACATACAGGGGGCAGGACAGATACGCAGTATTTT | CASSEHTGGRTDTQYF
TRBJ1-2 | TRBD1 | TRBV30 | . | TGTGCCTGGTCAGGGGGCGGCTATGGCTACACCTTC | CAWSGGGYGYTF
TRBJ1-4 | . | TRBV24-1 | . | TGTGCCACCAGTGAATCCGGCGGACAGAATGAAAAACTGTTTTTT | CATSESGGQNEKLFF
TRBJ2-2 | TRBD2 | TRBV6-6 | . | TGTGCCAGCAGCTCGACTAGCGGGGGGGCCGGGGAGCTGTTTTTT | CASSSTSGGAGELFF